These 8 T cell receptor beta chains came from one sample sequenced in a study of regulatory T cells in long-lasting Graves disease. Time point noted: newly diagnosed GD, antithyroid drugs for less than 3 months. PBMC RNA was the source of the TCR library. TCR beta libraries were built with iRepertoire HTBI primers and Arm-PCR of CDR3 regions. TCRdb re-derived calls from the multiplex PCR reads in MiXCR, one entry per CDR3 protein. The sample holds roughly 430,000 distinct CDR3 sequences, approximately 16% seen once. This sample also appeared in a second study, on T cells in Graves' hyperthyroidism and ophthalmopathy.

The specimen comprised peripheral blood mononuclear cells (PBMCs), sampled at new diagnosis, from a patient treated with antithyroid drugs. The receptors here all came from a young woman with Graves disease.

The chain couples TRBV11-2 to TRBJ1-3, with unresolved D. The V end was cut by 1 base, the J end by 2 bases, with 6 bases between. The germline CDR1 and CDR2 sequences are SGHAT and FQNNGV. The CDR3 covers 14 residues. The CDR3 region is CASSLGLAGNTIYF. CDR3 DNA: TGTGCCAGCAGCTTAGGGCTGGCTGGAAACACCATATATTTT.

This clonotype was found many times. V is TRBV10-3 and J is TRBJ2-1; D may match TRBD1 or TRBD2 (5 bases each). V lost 0 bases to trimming and J lost 2 bases, with 11 bases between them. The CDR3 is 16 residues long. Germline V lookup: CDR1 ENHRY, CDR2 SYGVKD. Here the CDR3 DNA reads TGTGCCATCAGTGAGTCGTGGGGACGTCCCTACAATGAGCAGTTCTTC. It specifies CAISESWGRPYNEQFF.

This clonotype was observed a few times. The V and J genes are TRBV4-3 and TRBJ2-7; TRBD1 might be the D (5 bases). Looked up from germline, CDR1 is LGHNA and CDR2 is YSLEER. The CDR3 is 17 amino acids. Trimming pared 0 bases from V and 1 base from J, leaving 16 bases between. The CDR3 bases are TGCGCCAGCAGCCAAGATTGGAATGGGGCTACATCCTACGAGCAGTACTTC. Its protein is CASSQDWNGATSYEQYF.

This sequence joins TRBV6-1 and TRBJ1-2; the D gene is possibly TRBD1 (6 bases). There are 13 residues in the CDR3. Trimming shortened V by 1 base and J by 5 bases, and 8 bases separated the two germline ends. Per the germline V gene, CDR1 is MNHNS and CDR2 is SASEGT. The CDR3 loop reads CASSEGQAYGYTF. DNA of the CDR3: TGTGCCAGCAGTGAAGGACAGGCATATGGCTACACCTTC.

This chain uses TRBV24-1 with TRBJ2-5; D may be TRBD1 (6 bases). The germline V gene encodes CDR1 KGHDR and CDR2 SFDVKD. Trimming removed 5 bases at V and 1 base at J, with 13 bases between. The CDR3 loop spans 15 amino acids. The CDR3 spells CATSAESTGQETQYF. The CDR3 bases are TGTGCCACCAGTGCGGAATCGACAGGCCAAGAGACCCAGTACTTC.

This clonotype was seen repeatedly, ten times or more. CDR3 protein: CASSLDGRAYNEQFF. CDR3 coding DNA: TGTGCCAGCAGCTTAGACGGGAGGGCCTACAATGAGCAGTTCTTC. The chain combines TRBV11-2 with TRBJ2-1; 8 bases map to TRBD2. Germline V gene sequence: CDR1 SGHAT, CDR2 FQNNGV. CDR3 size: 15 residues. The junction had 0 bases not matched to a gene; V was cut back by 0 bases and J by 2 bases.

This clonotype was seen repeatedly, ten times or more. This chain links TRBV2 with TRBJ2-1, with D uncertain. The CDR3 covers 14 residues. V lost 0 bases and J lost 6, with 9 bases in between. Looked up from germline, CDR1 is SNHLY and CDR2 is FYNNEI. The chain's CDR3 is CASSEALLSNEQFF. The CDR3 DNA reads as TGTGCCAGCAGTGAAGCGCTTCTGAGCAATGAGCAGTTCTTC.

The gene calls are TRBV6-2 or TRBV6-3 and TRBJ2-3; D may be TRBD1 or TRBD2 (5 bases each). CDR1 and CDR2 from the germline V gene are MNHEY and SVGEGT. The ends were cut back, 5 bases at V and 6 bases at J, with 15 bases in the middle. This CDR3 is 14 amino acids long. The CDR3 DNA reads TGTGCCAGCAGTGAACCGGGACGGGCGGATACGCAGTATTTT. Its protein product is CASSEPGRADTQYF.